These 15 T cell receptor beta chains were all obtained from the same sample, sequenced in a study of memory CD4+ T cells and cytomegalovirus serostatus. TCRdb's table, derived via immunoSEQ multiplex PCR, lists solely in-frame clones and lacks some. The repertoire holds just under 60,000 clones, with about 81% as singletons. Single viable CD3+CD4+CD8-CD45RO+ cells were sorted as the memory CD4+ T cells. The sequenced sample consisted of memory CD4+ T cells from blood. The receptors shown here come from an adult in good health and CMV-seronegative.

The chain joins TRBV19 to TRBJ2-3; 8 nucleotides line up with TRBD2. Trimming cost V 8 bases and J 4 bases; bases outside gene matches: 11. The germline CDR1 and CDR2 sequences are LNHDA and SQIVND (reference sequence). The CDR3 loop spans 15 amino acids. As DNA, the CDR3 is TGTGCCAGTTCTCAATACAGCGGGAGTCCAGATACGCAGTATTTT. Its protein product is CASSQYSGSPDTQYF.

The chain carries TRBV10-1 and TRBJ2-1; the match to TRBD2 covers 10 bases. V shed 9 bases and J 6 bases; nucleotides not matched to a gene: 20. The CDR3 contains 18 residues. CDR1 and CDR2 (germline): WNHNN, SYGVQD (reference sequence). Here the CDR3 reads CARETWTSGEVRFNEQFF. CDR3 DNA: TGCGCCAGGGAAACCTGGACTAGCGGTGAGGTTCGTTTCAATGAGCAGTTCTTC.

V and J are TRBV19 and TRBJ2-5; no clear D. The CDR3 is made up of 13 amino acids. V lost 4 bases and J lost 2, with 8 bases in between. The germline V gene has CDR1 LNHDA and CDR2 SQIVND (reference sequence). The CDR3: CASSTTKQETQYF. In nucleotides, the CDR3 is TGTGCCAGTAGTACGACAAAGCAAGAGACCCAGTACTTC. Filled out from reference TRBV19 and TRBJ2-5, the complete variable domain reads DGGITQSPKYLFRKEGQNVTLSCEQNLNHDAMYWYRQDPGQGLRLIYYSQIVNDFQKGDIAEGYSVSREKKESFPLTVTSAQKNPTAFYLCASSTTKQETQYFGPGTRLLVL.

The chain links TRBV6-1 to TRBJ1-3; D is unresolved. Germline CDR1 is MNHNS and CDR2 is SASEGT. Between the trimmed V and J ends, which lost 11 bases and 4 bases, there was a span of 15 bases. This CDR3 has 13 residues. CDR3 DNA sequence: TGTGCCGCAGGCGATCGTCTGGGAAACACCATATATTTT. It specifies CAAGDRLGNTIYF.

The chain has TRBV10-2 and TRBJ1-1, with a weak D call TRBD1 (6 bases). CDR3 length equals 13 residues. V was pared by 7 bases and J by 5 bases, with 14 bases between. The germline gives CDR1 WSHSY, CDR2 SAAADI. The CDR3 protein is CASISGQKTEAFF. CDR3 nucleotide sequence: TGCGCCAGCATTTCAGGACAGAAAACTGAAGCTTTCTTT.

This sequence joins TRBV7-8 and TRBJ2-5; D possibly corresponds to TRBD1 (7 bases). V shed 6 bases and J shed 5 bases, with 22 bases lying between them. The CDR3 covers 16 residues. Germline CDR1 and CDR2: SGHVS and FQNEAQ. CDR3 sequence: CASSFGGRGGQETQYF. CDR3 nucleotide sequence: TGTGCCAGCAGTTTCGGAGGGAGAGGGGGCCAGGAGACCCAGTACTTC.

CDR3 sequence: CASSPAADNTGELFF. The CDR3 region has the DNA TGTGCCAGCAGCCCAGCGGCGGATAACACCGGGGAGCTGTTTTTT. V usage is TRBV7-7 and J usage is TRBJ2-2; D is possibly TRBD2 (5 bases). The CDR3 is 15 amino acids. Trimming pared 5 bases from V and 2 bases from J, leaving 12 bases between. The germline CDR1 and CDR2 sequences are SSHAT and FNYEAQ (reference sequence).

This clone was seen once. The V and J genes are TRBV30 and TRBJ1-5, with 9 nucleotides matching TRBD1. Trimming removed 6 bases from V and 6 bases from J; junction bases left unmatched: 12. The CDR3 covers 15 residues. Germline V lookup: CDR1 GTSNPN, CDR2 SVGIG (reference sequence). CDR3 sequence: CACNPQGAQSQPQHF. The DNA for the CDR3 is TGTGCCTGCAACCCACAGGGGGCGCAGAGTCAGCCCCAGCATTTT. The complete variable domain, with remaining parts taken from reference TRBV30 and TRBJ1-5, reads SQTIHQWPATLVQPVGSPLSLECTVEGTSNPNLYWYRQAAGRGLQLLFYSVGIGQISSEVPQNLSASRPQDRQFILSSKKLLLSDSGFYLCACNPQGAQSQPQHFGDGTRLSIL.

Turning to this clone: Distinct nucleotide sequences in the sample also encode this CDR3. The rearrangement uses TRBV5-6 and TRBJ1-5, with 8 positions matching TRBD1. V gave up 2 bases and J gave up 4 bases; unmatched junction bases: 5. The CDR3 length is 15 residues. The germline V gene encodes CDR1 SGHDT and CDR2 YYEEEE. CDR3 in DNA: TGTGCCAGCAGCTTATGGACAGGGACGAATCAGCCCCAGCATTTT. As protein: CASSLWTGTNQPQHF. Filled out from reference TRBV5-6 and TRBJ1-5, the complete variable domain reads DAGVTQSPTHLIKTRGQQVTLRCSPKSGHDTVSWYQQALGQGPQFIFQYYEEEERQRGNFPDRFSGHQFPNYSSELNVNALLLGDSALYLCASSLWTGTNQPQHFGDGTRLSIL.

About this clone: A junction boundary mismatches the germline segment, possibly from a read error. The CDR3 DNA reads as TGTGCCACCAGCGGGTATTCCTCAAACTCTGGGGCCAACGTCCTGACTTTC. Protein: CATSGYSSNSGANVLTF. The rearrangement links TRBV7-3 to TRBJ2-6; possibly TRBD2 for D (6 bases). The germline CDR1 and CDR2 sequences are SGHTA and FQGTGA. This CDR3 spans 17 amino acids.

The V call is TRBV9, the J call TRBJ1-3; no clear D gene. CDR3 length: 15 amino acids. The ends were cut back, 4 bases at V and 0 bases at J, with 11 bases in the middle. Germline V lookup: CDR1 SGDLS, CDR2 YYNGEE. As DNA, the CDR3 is TGTGCCAGCAGCTTCTCGTGGGACTCTGGAAACACCATATATTTT. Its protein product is CASSFSWDSGNTIYF.

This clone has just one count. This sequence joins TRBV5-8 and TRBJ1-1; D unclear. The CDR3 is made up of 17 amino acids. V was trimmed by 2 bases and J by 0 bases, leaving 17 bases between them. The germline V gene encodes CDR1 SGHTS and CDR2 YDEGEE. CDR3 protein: CASSFMQASVMNTEAFF. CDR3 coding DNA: TGTGCCAGCAGCTTTATGCAGGCGTCCGTCATGAACACTGAAGCTTTCTTT.

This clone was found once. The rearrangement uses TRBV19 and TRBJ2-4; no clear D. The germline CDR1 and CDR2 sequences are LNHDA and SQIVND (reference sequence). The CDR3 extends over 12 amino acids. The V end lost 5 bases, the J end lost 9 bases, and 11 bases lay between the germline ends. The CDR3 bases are TGTGCCAGTAGTCTGCCCGCGCCCATTCAGTACTTC. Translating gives CASSLPAPIQYF.

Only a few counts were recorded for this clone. CDR3 sequence (DNA): TGTGCCAGCAGTTCAGGGGTCCCCAAGACCCAGTACTTC. It specifies CASSSGVPKTQYF. This chain joins TRBV28 and TRBJ2-5; TRBD1 is a possible D gene (6 bases). CDR3 size: 13 residues. Germline V gene data show CDR1 as MDHEN and CDR2 as SYDVKM. Between the trimmed V and J ends, which lost 4 bases and 6 bases, there was a span of 12 bases.

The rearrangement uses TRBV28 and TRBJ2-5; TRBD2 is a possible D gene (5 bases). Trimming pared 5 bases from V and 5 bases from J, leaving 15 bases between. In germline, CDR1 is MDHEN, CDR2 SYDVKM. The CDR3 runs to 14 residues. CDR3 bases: TGTGCCAGCAGTCCTGGTCCCGGGGAGGAGACCCAGTACTTC. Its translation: CASSPGPGEETQYF.